This passage covers 18 T cell receptor beta chains from one sample sequenced in a study of response to subunit inactivated influenza vaccine. TCRdb fed the RT-PCR reads into MiXCR, producing one record per CDR3 protein. The sample carries hundreds of thousands of distinct CDR3 sequences, 15% to 17% recorded once. The sample in question was PBMCs from blood, obtained 11 to 12 days after vaccination. The receptors stem from a man in his fifties or sixties who received an inactivated influenza vaccine.

This clonotype appeared a few times. The chain couples TRBV5-5 to TRBJ2-1; D call uncertain. The germline V gene has CDR1 SGHKS and CDR2 YYEKEE (reference sequence). V gave up 4 bases and J gave up 12 bases, with 20 bases separating them. The CDR3 spans 14 residues. The CDR3 protein is CASSHPVDLRWQFF. The CDR3 nucleotides are TGTGCCAGCAGCCATCCTGTGGATCTTCGATGGCAGTTCTTC.

J is TRBJ2-3 and V is TRBV7-2, with TRBD2 matching 15 bases. Germline V gene data show CDR1 as SGHTA and CDR2 as FQGNSA. The CDR3 sequence is 17 residues long. With 2 bases clipped from V and 8 bases from J, the junction kept 8 bases outside the gene matches. The CDR3 region has the DNA TGTGCCAGCAGCTTACCTGGACTAGCGGGGGGGACTCCTACGCAGTATTTT. Its translation: CASSLPGLAGGTPTQYF.

This clonotype was detected many times. V gene TRBV5-1 combines with J gene TRBJ2-7, with D possibly being TRBD2 (5 bases). Germline V gene sequence: CDR1 SGHRS, CDR2 YFSETQ. The V end was cut by 4 bases, the J end by 3 bases, with 11 bases between. This CDR3 has 13 amino acids. CDR3 protein: CASSPTTDYEQYF. As DNA, the CDR3 is TGCGCCAGCAGCCCGACTACTGACTACGAGCAGTACTTC.

There are a few counts of this clonotype. V is TRBV29-1 and J is TRBJ2-7, with D possibly being TRBD1 (5 bases). This CDR3 has 17 residues. Trimming cost V 6 bases and J 1 base, with 25 bases left between them. CDR1 is SQVTM, CDR2 ANQGSEA, per germline. CDR3 bases: TGCAGCGTCACCCCGGCACACAGGACACGCAATTCCTACGAGCAGTACTTC. Amino acid sequence: CSVTPAHRTRNSYEQYF.

This chain uses TRBV4-1 with TRBJ2-3; the D gene is possibly TRBD1 (5 bases). V shed 5 bases and J shed 4 bases, with 7 bases lying between them. This CDR3 is 12 amino acids long. The germline CDR1 and CDR2 sequences are MGHRA and YSYEKL. The CDR3 nucleotides are TGCGCCAGCAGCGGGGCGGCAGATACGCAGTATTTT. Protein product: CASSGAADTQYF.

This clonotype was counted a few times. V is TRBV24-1 and J is TRBJ2-1, with 12 bases matching TRBD2. The CDR3 runs to 16 residues. V was pared by 4 bases and J by 5 bases, with 5 bases of the junction left unmatched. Germline CDR1 KGHDR, CDR2 SFDVKD. The DNA of the CDR3 is TGTGCCACCAGTGACCCCGGACTAGCGGGGCACAATGAGCAGTTCTTC. Translated: CATSDPGLAGHNEQFF.

The chain recombines TRBV27 with TRBJ2-3, with TRBD2 identical over 8 bases. Per germline, CDR1 MNHEY and CDR2 SMNVEV (reference sequence). V shed 3 bases and J 0 bases; nucleotides not matched to a gene: 5. This CDR3 is 16 amino acids long. The CDR3 DNA is TGTGCCAGCAGTTTGACTAGCGACGGAAGCACAGATACGCAGTATTTT. Its protein product is CASSLTSDGSTDTQYF.

The rearrangement links TRBV12-3 or TRBV12-4 to TRBJ1-4, with D perhaps matching TRBD1 (5 bases). The CDR3 has 14 amino acids. Trimming pared 2 bases from V and 8 bases from J, leaving 12 bases between. This CDR3 reads CASSLRGEGEKLFF. The CDR3 DNA follows: TGTGCCAGCAGTTTAAGAGGGGAAGGGGAAAAACTGTTTTTT.

This clonotype was seen only a few times. The rearrangement joins TRBV5-5 to TRBJ2-5; no reliable D call. The germline V gene has CDR1 SGHKS and CDR2 YYEKEE (reference sequence). Trimming stripped 0 bases from V and 0 bases from J, with 15 bases between. The CDR3 is 17 residues long. The CDR3 loop is CASSLALGISYQETQYF. DNA for the CDR3: TGTGCCAGCAGCTTGGCGCTAGGGATTTCGTACCAAGAGACCCAGTACTTC.

This clonotype was seen a few times. This chain uses TRBV5-1 with TRBJ2-7; D may be TRBD1 (6 bases). The germline V and J ends were trimmed by 2 bases and 3 bases, with 21 bases remaining between them. Germline V gene data show CDR1 as SGHRS and CDR2 as YFSETQ. The CDR3 spans 17 residues. CDR3: CASSFSASGTNIYEQYF. CDR3 in DNA: TGCGCCAGCAGCTTTTCTGCTTCCGGGACAAATATCTACGAGCAGTACTTC.

The chain has TRBV5-1 and TRBJ1-1; possible D gene TRBD1, 6 bases. V was trimmed by 0 bases and J by 1 base, leaving 13 bases between them. The CDR3 spans 16 residues. Germline V CDR1 and CDR2: SGHRS, YFSETQ. The CDR3 sequence: CASSLALGGANTEAFF. In nucleotides, the CDR3 is TGCGCCAGCAGCTTGGCCTTAGGGGGGGCGAACACTGAAGCTTTCTTT.

Worth noting for this clonotype: No conserved phenylalanine or tryptophan ends this CDR3, so it is likely a read error. The chain combines TRBV25-1 with TRBJ2-7; no reliable D call. CDR1 and CDR2 (germline): MGHDK, SYGVNS. The CDR3 runs to 14 residues. The V end was cut by 6 bases, the J end by 1 base, with 13 bases between. For the CDR3, the DNA is TGTGCCAGCAGGGGTCTGGGGTCTTCCTACGAGCAGTACTCC. Its translation is CASRGLGSSYEQYS.

This clonotype has just a few counts. The gene calls are TRBV28 and TRBJ2-2, with 9 bases identical to TRBD2. V dropped 6 bases and J dropped 5; count of bases not matched to a gene: 10. CDR1 is MDHEN, CDR2 SYDVKM, per germline. This CDR3 has 16 amino acids. The DNA for the CDR3 is TGTGCCAGCAGGAATCAAGGGACTAGCCGGACCGGGGAGCTGTTTTTT. Its protein product is CASRNQGTSRTGELFF. The full variable domain, in which reference TRBV28 and TRBJ2-2 provide the parts outside the CDR3, is DVKVTQSSRYLVKRTGEKVFLECVQDMDHENMFWYRQDPGLGLRLIYFSYDVKMKEKGDIPEGYSVSREKKERFSLILESASTNQTSMYLCASRNQGTSRTGELFFGEGSRLTVL.

The rearrangement links TRBV12-3 or TRBV12-4 to TRBJ1-5, with no clear D. The CDR3 loop spans 13 amino acids. V lost 6 bases and J lost 6, with 12 bases in between. The CDR3 bases are TGTGCCAGCAGCAGACGGCAGCCTCAGCCCCAGCATTTT. Its translation is CASSRRQPQPQHF.

As regards this clonotype: One end of the junction varies from germline; a read error may be responsible. This chain links TRBV12-3 or TRBV12-4 with TRBJ2-1; D ambiguous. This CDR3 spans 12 amino acids. The CDR3 bases are TGTGCCAGCAGTCGTCCAGGCGATGAGCAGATCTTC. It yields the protein CASSRPGDEQIF.

This clonotype has at least ten counts. The chain carries TRBV7-2 and TRBJ2-3; D perhaps matches TRBD1 (5 bases). V lost 5 bases and J lost 4, with 13 bases in between. The germline CDR1 and CDR2 sequences are SGHTA and FQGNSA. The CDR3 has 14 residues. CDR3 sequence (DNA): TGTGCCAGCAGCAGACAGAATGGGGCAGATACGCAGTATTTT. Translating gives CASSRQNGADTQYF.

This rearrangement joins TRBV5-1 to TRBJ2-3; 7 bases map to TRBD2. Germline loops: CDR1 SGHRS, CDR2 YFSETQ. This CDR3 is built from 14 residues. Trimming at V came to 3 bases and at J to 2 bases, leaving 3 bases not matched to a gene. In DNA, the CDR3 is TGCGCCAGCAGCTCACAGCGGGACACAGATACGCAGTATTTT. As protein: CASSSQRDTDTQYF.

This clonotype occurred a few times. The chain carries TRBV10-3 and TRBJ2-1; 9 bases line up with TRBD1. The CDR3 sequence is 16 residues long. Trimming at V came to 6 bases and at J to 3 bases, leaving 9 bases not matched to a gene. Germline V lookup: CDR1 ENHRY, CDR2 SYGVKD. The CDR3 DNA follows: TGTGCCATCAGAGCGAGCACAGGGGGCGACTACAATGAGCAGTTCTTC. Protein product: CAIRASTGGDYNEQFF.